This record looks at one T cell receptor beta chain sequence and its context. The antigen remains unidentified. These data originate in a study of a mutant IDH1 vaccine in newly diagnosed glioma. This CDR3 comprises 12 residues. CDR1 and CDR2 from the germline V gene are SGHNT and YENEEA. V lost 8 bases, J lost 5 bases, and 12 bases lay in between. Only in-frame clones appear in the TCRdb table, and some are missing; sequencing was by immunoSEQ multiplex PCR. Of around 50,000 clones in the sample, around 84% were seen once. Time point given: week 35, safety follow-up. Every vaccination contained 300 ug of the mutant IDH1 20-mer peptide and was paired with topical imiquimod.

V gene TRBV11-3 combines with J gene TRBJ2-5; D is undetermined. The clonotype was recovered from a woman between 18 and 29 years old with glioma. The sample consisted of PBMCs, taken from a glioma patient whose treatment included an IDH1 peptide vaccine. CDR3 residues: CASGSLGETQYF. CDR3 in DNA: TGTGCCAGCGGGTCCCTAGGCGAGACCCAGTACTTC.